Sequencing of this T cell receptor (beta chain) was carried out in a study of blood T cell repertoires in COVID-19. In the study overall: T cells, B-cell-depleted T cells, or PBMCs provided the cDNA or gDNA that served as material.

The authors' processing: Amplification from reference gene primers served as the basis for estimated nucleated cell counts. TCRdb's table, derived via immunoSEQ multiplex PCR, lists solely in-frame clones and lacks some. V and J calls plus clone size are reproduced from that table; the DNA served to infer D and trimming. The sample lists some 400,000 clones; about 87% were seen once. The trim removed 4 bases at V and 2 bases at J, leaving 9 bases unmatched. The CDR3 consists of 16 residues. The germline gives CDR1 KGHSH, CDR2 LQKENI. Sequences were obtained from peripheral blood. The clonotype comes from a young woman with COVID-19, enrolled during active disease. The chain links TRBV18 to TRBJ2-7; 9 bases match TRBD1. The DNA for the CDR3 is TGTGCCAGCTCACTATTCCGGGACAGGGATCCCTACGAGCAGTACTTC. Protein product: CASSLFRDRDPYEQYF.